The clone carrying this T cell receptor (beta chain) was seen ten or more times. The source of the sample is a study of molecular identifiers for immune sequencing clone quantification. TCRdb reprocessed the PCR reads with MiXCR, giving one entry per CDR3 protein. The sample has about 68,000 distinct CDR3 sequences; around 18% are singletons. Germline V gene sequence: CDR1 SGHTA, CDR2 FQGNSA. There are 17 residues in the CDR3. V was cut by 1 base and J by 0 bases, with 10 bases left in between. The chain has TRBV7-2 and TRBJ2-6; no reliable D call. The sample consisted of naive CD8+ T cells from blood, with Jurkat cell RNA spiked in. Subset reported: FACS-sorted CD8+CD4-CCR7+CD45RA+ naive T cells. The sequence was collected from a human donor in good health. Some libraries in this study had Jurkat cell RNA spiked in. The CDR3 DNA reads as TGTGCCAGCAGCTTAGTTGGCAGACCCTCTGGGGCCAACGTCCTGACTTTC. Its protein is CASSLVGRPSGANVLTF.